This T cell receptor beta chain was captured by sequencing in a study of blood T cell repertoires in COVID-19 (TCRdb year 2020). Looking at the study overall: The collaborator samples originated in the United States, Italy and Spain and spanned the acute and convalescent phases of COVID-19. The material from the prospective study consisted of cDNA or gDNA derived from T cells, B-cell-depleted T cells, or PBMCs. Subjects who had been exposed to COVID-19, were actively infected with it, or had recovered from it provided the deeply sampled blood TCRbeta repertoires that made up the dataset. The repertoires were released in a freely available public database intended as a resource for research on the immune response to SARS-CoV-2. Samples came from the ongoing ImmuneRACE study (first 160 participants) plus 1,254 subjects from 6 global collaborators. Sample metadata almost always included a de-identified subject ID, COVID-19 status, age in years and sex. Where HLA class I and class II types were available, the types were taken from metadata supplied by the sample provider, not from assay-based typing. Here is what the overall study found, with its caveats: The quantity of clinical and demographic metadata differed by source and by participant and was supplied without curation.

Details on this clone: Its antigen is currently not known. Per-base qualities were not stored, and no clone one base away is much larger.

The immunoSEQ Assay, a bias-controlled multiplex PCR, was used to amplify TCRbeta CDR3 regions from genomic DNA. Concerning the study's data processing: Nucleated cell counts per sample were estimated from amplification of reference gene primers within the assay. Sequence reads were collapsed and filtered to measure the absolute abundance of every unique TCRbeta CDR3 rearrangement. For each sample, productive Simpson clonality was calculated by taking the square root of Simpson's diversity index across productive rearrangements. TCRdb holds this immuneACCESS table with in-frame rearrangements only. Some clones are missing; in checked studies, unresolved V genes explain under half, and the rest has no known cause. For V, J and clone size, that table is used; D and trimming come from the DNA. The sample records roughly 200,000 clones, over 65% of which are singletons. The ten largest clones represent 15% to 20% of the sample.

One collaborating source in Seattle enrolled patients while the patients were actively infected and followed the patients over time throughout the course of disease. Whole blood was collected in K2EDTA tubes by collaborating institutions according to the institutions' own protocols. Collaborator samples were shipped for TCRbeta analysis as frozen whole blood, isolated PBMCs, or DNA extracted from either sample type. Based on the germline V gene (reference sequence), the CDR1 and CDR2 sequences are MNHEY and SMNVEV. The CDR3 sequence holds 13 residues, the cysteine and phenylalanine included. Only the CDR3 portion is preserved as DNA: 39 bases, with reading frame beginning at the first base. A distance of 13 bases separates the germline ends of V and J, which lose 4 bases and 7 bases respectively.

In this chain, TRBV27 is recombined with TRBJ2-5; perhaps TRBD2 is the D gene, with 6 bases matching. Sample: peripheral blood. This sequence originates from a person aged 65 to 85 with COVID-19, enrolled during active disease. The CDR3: CASSSLAARTQYF. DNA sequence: TGTGCCAGCAGTTCATTAGCGGCGCGGACCCAGTACTTC.